This record concerns one T cell receptor beta chain sequence. Its antigen remains unknown. CDR1 is SGHTA, CDR2 FQGTGA, per germline. The CDR3 is 15 residues long. V lost 5 bases to trimming and J lost 3 bases, with 17 bases between them. TCR beta VDJ and CDR3 profiles were obtained from a genomic DNA template. Via MiXCR, TCRdb re-called the reads, giving one row per CDR3 protein. The profile shows about 190,000 distinct CDR3 sequences, roughly 56% of them singletons. This sample stems from a study of CD8+CD57+ T cells in acquired aplastic anemia. Study results and caveats: Overlap between patients and controls comprised about 28 CD8+ CDR3 sequences.

J is TRBJ2-7 and V is TRBV7-3, with D uncertain. Input material: sorted CD4+, CD8+, or CD8+CD57+ T cells (not recorded which) from PBMCs. This TCR was recovered from a human donor in good health, serving as a control. The CDR3 DNA follows: TGTGCCAGCAGCCAAGAGCACCGGGCTATCTACGAGCAGTACTTC. It yields the protein CASSQEHRAIYEQYF. Drawing the rest from reference TRBV7-3 and TRBJ2-7, the complete variable domain is GAGVSQTPSNKVTEKGKYVELRCDPISGHTALYWYRQSLGQGPEFLIYFQGTGAADDSGLPNDRFFAVRPEGSVSTLKIQRTERGDSAVYLCASSQEHRAIYEQYFGPGTRLTVT.